Presented here are 24 T cell receptor beta chains from one specimen sequenced in a study of siplizumab effects on memory and regulatory T cells (dated by TCRdb to the late 2010s). Library preparation was by the immunoSEQ multiplex PCR assay. The immuneACCESS repertoire file appears here via TCRdb, limited to in-frame rearrangements. These files lack a portion of the clones; in checked studies, under half of the deficit traces to unresolved V genes, and the cause of the others is not known. The sample table holds 90,000 to 140,000 clones, of which 93% were seen once. 0.32% of the sample is taken by the ten largest. The source material was CD4+ T cells sorted from blood. The receptors were sampled from a human donor in good health.

The chain carries TRBV2 and TRBJ2-3; weak D call: TRBD2 (7 bases). The CDR3 is made up of 15 amino acids. V lost 7 bases and J lost 0, with 14 bases in between. The germline gives CDR1 SNHLY, CDR2 FYNNEI. The DNA for the CDR3 is TGTGCCAGCACCCTGGGGGGGGCTAGCACAGATACGCAGTATTTT. It is translated as CASTLGGASTDTQYF.

The genes are TRBV6-1 and TRBJ1-1; D might be TRBD1 (5 bases). The germline V and J ends were trimmed by 7 bases and 0 bases, with 12 bases remaining between them. This CDR3 spans 14 amino acids. Germline assignment: CDR1 MNHNS and CDR2 SASEGT. The CDR3 DNA sequence: TGTGCCAGCATCAAGACAGCCATGAACACTGAAGCTTTCTTT. It yields the protein CASIKTAMNTEAFF.

The CDR3 coding sequence is TGTGCCAGCAGCTTGCAGGCCAGGCGGGGTGACGAGCAGTACTTC. It translates to CASSLQARRGDEQYF. The chain links TRBV5-4 to TRBJ2-7, with a weak D call TRBD2 (6 bases). The CDR3 is made up of 15 amino acids. V shed 1 base and J shed 5 bases, with 16 bases lying between them. Germline assignment: CDR1 SGHNT and CDR2 YYREEE (reference sequence). The complete variable domain, with remaining parts taken from reference TRBV5-4 and TRBJ2-7, reads ETGVTQSPTHLIKTRGQQVTLRCSSQSGHNTVSWYQQALGQGPQFIFQYYREEENGRGNFPPRFSGLQFPNYSSELNVNALELDDSALYLCASSLQARRGDEQYFGPGTRLTVT.

The rearrangement uses TRBV9 and TRBJ2-3, with TRBD2 matching over 9 bases. Per the germline V gene, CDR1 is SGDLS and CDR2 is YYNGEE. Trimming took 3 bases from V and 0 from J; bases not matched to a gene: 17. The CDR3 is 20 amino acids. For the CDR3, the DNA is TGTGCCAGCAGCGATGGGACTAGCCAATTAGTAACCCTAAGCACAGATACGCAGTATTTT. This encodes CASSDGTSQLVTLSTDTQYF.

V and J are TRBV7-9 and TRBJ1-3; maybe TRBD1 (5 bases). Between the trimmed V and J ends, which lost 5 bases and 0 bases, there was a span of 8 bases. CDR3 length: 14 amino acids. Germline CDR1 and CDR2: SEHNR and FQNEAQ (reference sequence). The DNA of the CDR3 is TGTGCCAGCAGCAGGGGTACCTCTGGAAACACCATATATTTT. Amino acid sequence: CASSRGTSGNTIYF.

The chain links TRBV7-2 to TRBJ1-5, with 10 bases aligning to TRBD1. This CDR3 is built from 16 residues. The germline V gene has CDR1 SGHTA and CDR2 FQGNSA. Trimming removed 0 bases from V and 7 bases from J; junction bases left unmatched: 6. The CDR3 bases are TGTGCCAGCAGCTTAGCAGGACAGGGGGTTTGGCAGCCCCAGCATTTT. This sequence encodes CASSLAGQGVWQPQHF.

This rearrangement joins TRBV29-1 to TRBJ2-5, with a possible D match to TRBD2 (5 bases). Per the germline V gene, CDR1 is SQVTM and CDR2 is ANQGSEA. This CDR3 is built from 13 residues. Trimming shortened V by 7 bases and J by 7 bases, and 19 bases separated the two germline ends. For the CDR3, the DNA is TGCAGCGCTACGATGGACCTCCGGGGGACCCAGTACTTC. This codes for CSATMDLRGTQYF. Supplemented by reference TRBV29-1 and TRBJ2-5, the full variable domain reads SAVISQKPSRDICQRGTSLTIQCQVDSQVTMMFWYRQQPGQSLTLIATANQGSEATYESGFVIDKFPISRPNLTFSTLTVSNMSPEDSSIYLCSATMDLRGTQYFGPGTRLLVL.

V gene TRBV6-1 combines with J gene TRBJ1-5; D gene uncertain. V shed 1 base and J shed 5 bases, with 6 bases lying between them. Germline V gives CDR1 MNHNS, CDR2 SASEGT. The CDR3 loop spans 13 amino acids. This CDR3 reads CASSEVRDQPQHF. The CDR3, as DNA: TGTGCCAGCAGTGAAGTGAGGGATCAGCCCCAGCATTTT.

A single count supports this clone. This chain uses TRBV11-1 with TRBJ2-5; D not certain. The CDR3 length is 13 residues. The germline CDR1 and CDR2 sequences are SGHAT and FQDESV (reference sequence). V lost 1 base and J lost 3, with 6 bases in between. For the CDR3, the DNA is TGTGCCAGCAGCTTAGACCTTAAAGAGACCCAGTACTTC. This encodes CASSLDLKETQYF.

V is TRBV19 and J is TRBJ2-7, with 8 bases fitting TRBD2. V was pared by 5 bases and J by 2 bases, with 5 bases of the junction left unmatched. The germline V gene encodes CDR1 LNHDA and CDR2 SQIVND (reference sequence). This CDR3 contains 14 residues. The CDR3 here is CASSSAGGPYEQYF. DNA for the CDR3: TGTGCCAGTAGTTCGGCGGGAGGACCCTACGAGCAGTACTTC. Drawing the rest from reference TRBV19 and TRBJ2-7, the complete variable domain is DGGITQSPKYLFRKEGQNVTLSCEQNLNHDAMYWYRQDPGQGLRLIYYSQIVNDFQKGDIAEGYSVSREKKESFPLTVTSAQKNPTAFYLCASSSAGGPYEQYFGPGTRLTVT.

This rearrangement joins TRBV15 to TRBJ2-3; D may be TRBD2 (6 bases). The germline gives CDR1 LNHNV, CDR2 YYDKDF (reference sequence). The CDR3 totals 14 residues. V was clipped by 0 bases and J by 4 bases, with 8 bases between them. CDR3 in amino acids: CATSRDGTADTQYF. CDR3 nucleotides: TGTGCCACCAGCAGAGACGGGACTGCAGATACGCAGTATTTT.

The V gene is TRBV29-1, the J gene TRBJ1-1, with D possibly being TRBD1 (6 bases). The V gene's germline CDR1 is SQVTM and CDR2 ANQGSEA. This CDR3 region has 12 residues. V lost 6 bases, J lost 4 bases, and 12 bases lay in between. CDR3 nucleotide sequence: TGCAGCGTGACGCAGGGGTTCACTGAAGCTTTCTTT. Protein: CSVTQGFTEAFF. The whole variable domain, filled in from reference TRBV29-1 and TRBJ1-1, reads SAVISQKPSRDICQRGTSLTIQCQVDSQVTMMFWYRQQPGQSLTLIATANQGSEATYESGFVIDKFPISRPNLTFSTLTVSNMSPEDSSIYLCSVTQGFTEAFFGQGTRLTVV.

CDR3 loop: CSAGLAGGEQFF. The CDR3 DNA is TGCAGCGCCGGACTAGCGGGAGGTGAGCAGTTCTTC. The chain carries TRBV29-1 and TRBJ2-1; 14 positions match TRBD2. The CDR3 consists of 12 residues. V trimming: 7 bases; J trimming: 9 bases; junction bases outside the gene matches: 2. Germline CDR1 reads SQVTM; CDR2 reads ANQGSEA.

V gene TRBV28 combines with J gene TRBJ2-4; D tentatively reads TRBD1 or TRBD2 (5 bases each). The CDR3 has 14 amino acids. Trimming removed 9 bases from V and 4 bases from J, with 16 bases in between. Per germline, CDR1 MDHEN and CDR2 SYDVKM. CDR3: CASWDPNRKNIQYF. CDR3 nucleotide sequence: TGTGCCAGTTGGGACCCCAACCGAAAAAACATTCAGTACTTC.

J is TRBJ1-2 and V is TRBV7-6; no firm D call. V shed 2 bases and J shed 1 base, with 5 bases lying between them. This CDR3 is 13 amino acids long. Germline V gene data show CDR1 as SGHVS and CDR2 as FNYEAQ. CDR3 sequence (DNA): TGTGCCAGCAGCTTATCCCGTAACTATGGCTACACCTTC. Protein sequence: CASSLSRNYGYTF.

The V and J genes are TRBV2 and TRBJ2-7; 8 bases line up with TRBD2. Losses at the gene ends were 1 base for V and 1 base for J; bases not matched to a gene: 3. Germline lookup yields CDR1 SNHLY and CDR2 FYNNEI. The CDR3 runs to 15 residues. Here the CDR3 DNA reads TGTGCCAGCAGTGAAGTTGCTAGCGGGTCCTACGAGCAGTACTTC. It translates to CASSEVASGSYEQYF.

The chain has TRBV5-1 and TRBJ2-6; TRBD1 matches at 7 bases. This CDR3 is 18 amino acids long. CDR1 is SGHRS and CDR2 is YFSETQ in the germline V gene. V dropped 0 bases and J dropped 2; count of bases not matched to a gene: 8. The CDR3 DNA reads TGCGCCAGCAGCTTGGTGGGACAGATCCTCGCTGGGGCCAACGTCCTGACTTTC. This translates into CASSLVGQILAGANVLTF.

This chain connects TRBV11-3 to TRBJ1-1; no definite D call. The CDR3 is made up of 13 amino acids. The V and J ends lost 0 bases and 1 base respectively, with 3 bases between them. Germline values: CDR1 SGHNT, CDR2 YENEEA. The chain's CDR3 is CASSLDGNTEAFF. CDR3 bases: TGTGCCAGCAGCTTAGACGGGAACACTGAAGCTTTCTTT.

V is TRBV14 and J is TRBJ2-3; 8 positions agree with TRBD1. Looked up from germline, CDR1 is SGHDN and CDR2 is FVKESK. V dropped 4 bases and J dropped 3; count of bases not matched to a gene: 6. This CDR3 is 15 amino acids long. CDR3 residues: CASSLTGGPTDTQYF. As DNA, the CDR3 is TGTGCCAGCAGCCTTACAGGGGGTCCAACAGATACGCAGTATTTT.

This chain connects TRBV5-6 to TRBJ1-6, with D possibly being TRBD1 (6 bases). The V and J ends lost 0 bases and 6 bases respectively, with 10 bases between them. The CDR3 consists of 15 residues. Germline V CDR1 and CDR2: SGHDT, YYEEEE. The CDR3 loop is CASSLGVRGNSPLHF. CDR3 DNA sequence: TGTGCCAGCAGCTTGGGTGTCAGGGGTAATTCACCCCTCCACTTT.

The chain employs TRBV19 and TRBJ1-1; 7 bases align to TRBD1. CDR1 and CDR2 (germline): LNHDA, SQIVND (reference sequence). The length of the CDR3 is 13 residues. The trim removed 5 bases at V and 5 bases at J, leaving 5 bases unmatched. The CDR3 region has the DNA TGTGCCAGTAGTTCAGACAGGGAGACTGAAGCTTTCTTT. Protein: CASSSDRETEAFF.

The chain is built from TRBV19 and TRBJ1-4, with 12 bases matching TRBD1. The V gene end was trimmed by 8 bases and the J gene end by 8 bases; junction bases not matched to a gene: 6. In germline, CDR1 is LNHDA, CDR2 SQIVND (reference sequence). The CDR3 length is 14 residues. The DNA for the CDR3 is TGTGCCAGTCGGGACAGGGGGCGGGGGGAAAAACTGTTTTTT. It codes for CASRDRGRGEKLFF.

The rearrangement uses TRBV19 and TRBJ2-3; D may be TRBD2 (5 bases). The CDR3 length is 17 residues. V shed 7 bases and J shed 0 bases, with 20 bases lying between them. Per the germline V gene, CDR1 is LNHDA and CDR2 is SQIVND (reference sequence). CDR3 region: CASTHSDQRLSTDTQYF. The CDR3, as DNA: TGTGCCAGTACCCACTCTGACCAGCGGCTGAGCACAGATACGCAGTATTTT. The full variable domain, with the rest looked up from reference TRBV19 and TRBJ2-3, is DGGITQSPKYLFRKEGQNVTLSCEQNLNHDAMYWYRQDPGQGLRLIYYSQIVNDFQKGDIAEGYSVSREKKESFPLTVTSAQKNPTAFYLCASTHSDQRLSTDTQYFGPGTRLTVL.

J is TRBJ2-7 and V is TRBV7-9; 8 bases map to TRBD2. Trimming at V came to 2 bases and at J to 7 bases, leaving 16 bases not matched to a gene. The CDR3 runs to 17 residues. The germline CDR1 and CDR2 sequences are SEHNR and FQNEAQ (reference sequence). Here the CDR3 reads CASSLSVVGGRTSEQYF. The CDR3 DNA reads TGTGCCAGCAGCTTATCCGTCGTAGGCGGGAGGACTAGTGAGCAGTACTTC.